One sample yielded the 27 T cell receptor beta chains listed below, sequenced in a study of regulatory T cells in long-lasting Graves disease. Specified time point: newly diagnosed GD, antithyroid drugs for less than 3 months. Preparation of the TCR library used RNA extracted from PBMCs. To make TCR beta libraries, researchers used iRepertoire HTBI primers and Arm-PCR of CDR3 regions. One entry per CDR3 protein, called by TCRdb with MiXCR from the multiplex PCR reads. The top ten clones hold about two fifths of a sample with approximately 300,000 distinct CDR3 sequences, 15% to 20% of them seen once. The specimen was peripheral blood mononuclear cells (PBMCs), collected at new diagnosis, from a patient treated with antithyroid drugs. The receptors here all came from a female donor with Graves disease.

A remark on this clonotype: This clone may be a read error of a much larger clone one base away. CDR3 nucleotide sequence: TGTGCCAGCAGTCTCGATTTTGGAGGCAACTCCTACGAGCAGTACTTC. Protein product: CASSLDFGGNSYEQYF. The genes are TRBV27 and TRBJ2-7; maybe TRBD2 (5 bases). Germline CDR1 and CDR2: MNHEY and SMNVEV (reference sequence). Between the trimmed V and J ends, which lost 5 bases and 0 bases, there was a span of 17 bases. CDR3 length: 16 amino acids.

The chain recombines TRBV2 with TRBJ2-7; no clear D gene. The V end lost 6 bases, the J end lost 3 bases, and 15 bases lay between the germline ends. Germline assignment: CDR1 SNHLY and CDR2 FYNNEI. The CDR3 is 14 amino acids. CDR3 nucleotides: TGTGCCAGCAGCCTCGAGACCGGCTTCTACGAGCAGTACTTC. This codes for CASSLETGFYEQYF.

This clonotype was detected ten times or more. The J gene is TRBJ2-3, the V gene TRBV12-3 or TRBV12-4; the D is unclear. V shed 9 bases and J shed 0 bases, with 10 bases lying between them. This CDR3 is built from 13 residues. This CDR3 reads CASRARSTDTQYF. The CDR3, as DNA: TGTGCCAGTAGAGCGCGAAGCACAGATACGCAGTATTTT.

There are many counts of this clonotype. V usage is TRBV6-1 and J usage is TRBJ1-1, with D hard to call. The CDR3 runs 12 residues. Trimming left V 10 bases short and J 8 bases short, with 17 bases between. Germline V gene lookup returns CDR1 MNHNS and CDR2 SASEGT. The CDR3 protein is CATGRTELEAFF. Written as DNA, the CDR3 is TGTGCCACAGGACGTACCGAACTAGAAGCTTTCTTT.

The chain combines TRBV20-1 with TRBJ2-4, with a tentative D call TRBD2 (5 bases). The CDR3 covers 16 residues. V lost 0 bases, J lost 0 bases, and 12 bases lay in between. CDR1 and CDR2 from the germline V gene are DFQATT and SNEGSKA (reference sequence). The CDR3 DNA follows: TGCAGTGCTAGAGAAGGGAAGCGGCTAGCCAAAAACATTCAGTACTTC. Protein product: CSAREGKRLAKNIQYF.

Ten or more counts support this clonotype. The chain has TRBV12-3 or TRBV12-4 and TRBJ2-7, with 7 bases lining up with TRBD1. Germline trimming cut 5 bases from V and 3 bases from J; bases unmatched to any gene: 7. The CDR3 runs 14 residues. The CDR3 bases are TGTGCCAGCAGTATTATCGGGACAGACTACGAGCAGTACTTC. The encoded protein is CASSIIGTDYEQYF.

V is TRBV7-6 and J is TRBJ2-7, with D unclear. This CDR3 is built from 16 residues. Trimming stripped 3 bases from V and 3 bases from J, with 18 bases between. CDR1 and CDR2 (germline): SGHVS, FNYEAQ. CDR3 amino acids: CASSFNSLTPYYEQYF. CDR3 nucleotide sequence: TGTGCCAGCAGCTTCAACTCTTTAACGCCTTACTACGAGCAGTACTTC.

This clonotype occurred many times. CDR3 region: CATTSGRAGNEQFF. The CDR3 DNA reads as TGCGCCACAACAAGCGGGAGGGCCGGCAATGAGCAGTTCTTC. The gene calls are TRBV5-1 and TRBJ2-1; 10 bases align to TRBD2. The CDR3 totals 14 residues. Germline V gene sequence: CDR1 SGHRS, CDR2 YFSETQ. The V gene end was trimmed by 9 bases and the J gene end by 6 bases; junction bases not matched to a gene: 9.

This clonotype has a handful of counts. This chain joins TRBV19 and TRBJ2-7; D might be TRBD2 (5 bases). The CDR3 is 16 residues long. The germline CDR1 and CDR2 sequences are LNHDA and SQIVND (reference sequence). V was cut by 9 bases and J by 2 bases, with 23 bases left in between. The CDR3 region has the DNA TGTGCCAGCAGACGCGGTGACGCTAGCTCCCCCTACGAGCAGTACTTC. This sequence encodes CASRRGDASSPYEQYF.

Worth noting for this clonotype: This likely traces to a read error, being one base from a far larger clone. The chain combines TRBV12-3 or TRBV12-4 with TRBJ2-1, with 7 bases identical to TRBD1. The tail of the sequence fits TRBJ2-5 better, so the J call may be wrong. The CDR3 runs 14 residues. CDR3 sequence: CASSQDRDQEAQYF. DNA for the CDR3: TGTGCCAGCAGTCAAGACAGGGACCAAGAGGCCCAGTACTTC.

Note on this clonotype: Only one base separates this from a far larger clonotype, so it likely reflects a read error. This chain connects TRBV9 to TRBJ1-4, with D possibly being TRBD1 (5 bases). This CDR3 is 13 amino acids long. In germline, CDR1 is SGDLS, CDR2 YYNGEE. CDR3 region: CASSLTDNEELFF. The CDR3 DNA reads as TGTGCCAGCAGTTTGACAGATAATGAAGAACTGTTTTTT.

In its sample, this clonotype was seen many times. The CDR3 spells CASTPTGTLGNTEAFF. DNA for the CDR3: TGTGCCAGTACCCCGACAGGGACTTTGGGCAACACTGAAGCTTTCTTT. This rearrangement joins TRBV19 to TRBJ1-1; 7 bases align to TRBD1. The junction had 13 bases not matched to a gene; V was cut back by 7 bases and J by 2 bases. This CDR3 is 16 amino acids long. CDR1 and CDR2 from the germline V gene are LNHDA and SQIVND (reference sequence).

This clonotype has ten or more counts. V gene TRBV16 combines with J gene TRBJ1-1, with unresolved D. Germline loops: CDR1 KGHSY, CDR2 FQNENV. The V end was cut by 2 bases, the J end by 5 bases, with 6 bases between. This CDR3 is built from 12 residues. CDR3: CASSQKETEAFF. DNA of the CDR3: TGTGCCAGCAGCCAAAAGGAAACTGAAGCTTTCTTT.

This clonotype was counted at least ten times. This sequence joins TRBV12-3 or TRBV12-4 and TRBJ2-7; TRBD1 is a possible D gene (6 bases). The CDR3 totals 15 residues. The V and J ends lost 5 bases and 2 bases respectively, with 16 bases between them. CDR3 in amino acids: CASSIRQVSAYEQYF. CDR3 DNA: TGTGCCAGCAGTATAAGACAGGTTTCCGCCTACGAGCAGTACTTC.

This clonotype was seen repeatedly, ten times or more. Compared with germline, one end of the junction differs, possibly owing to a read error. The J gene is TRBJ1-6, the V gene TRBV7-9, with TRBD1 as a possible D gene (6 bases). CDR3 length: 19 amino acids. Germline CDR1 SEHNR, CDR2 FQNEAQ (reference sequence). In DNA form, the CDR3 reads TGTGCCAGCAGTTTAGGCCGGGACACACTGAGCTCCTATAATTCACCCCTCCACTTT. Translation gives CASSLGRDTLSSYNSPLHF.

The chain joins TRBV7-3 to TRBJ2-2; 8 nucleotides agree with TRBD2. Germline lookup yields CDR1 SGHTA and CDR2 FQGTGA. V gave up 5 bases and J gave up 6 bases; unmatched junction bases: 5. This CDR3 is built from 14 residues. CDR3 in amino acids: CASSPGLVPGELFF. DNA of the CDR3: TGTGCCAGCAGCCCGGGACTAGTTCCCGGGGAGCTGTTTTTT.

This clonotype was picked up many times. The chain carries TRBV10-3 and TRBJ2-7, with TRBD1 matching 7 bases. Germline CDR1 reads ENHRY; CDR2 reads SYGVKD. This CDR3 contains 13 residues. The ends lost 1 base at V and 7 bases at J; junction bases unmatched: 4. Here the CDR3 reads CAISEWKGAEQYF. As DNA, the CDR3 is TGTGCCATCAGTGAGTGGAAGGGGGCAGAGCAGTACTTC.

This clonotype came up a few times. The V and J genes are TRBV9 and TRBJ1-2, with a possible D match to TRBD1 (6 bases). This CDR3 comprises 15 residues. Trimming shortened V by 4 bases and J by 4 bases, and 17 bases separated the two germline ends. CDR1 and CDR2 from the germline V gene are SGDLS and YYNGEE. The CDR3, as DNA: TGTGCCAGCAGCCTCACGGGACATCCAGTCTATGGCTACACCTTC. Translating it yields CASSLTGHPVYGYTF.

This chain links TRBV7-2 with TRBJ1-3; no reliable D call. With 8 bases removed from V and 0 bases from J, the gap between germline ends came to 8 bases. The CDR3 spans 13 residues. In germline, CDR1 is SGHTA, CDR2 FQGNSA. CDR3 in amino acids: CASSDTSGNTIYF. The CDR3 region has the DNA TGTGCCAGCTCCGATACCTCTGGAAACACCATATATTTT.

This clonotype was seen repeatedly, ten times or more. The chain has TRBV29-1 and TRBJ2-3, with 8 bases lining up with TRBD2. Losses at the gene ends were 7 bases for V and 2 bases for J; bases not matched to a gene: 11. This CDR3 contains 15 residues. Germline lookup yields CDR1 SQVTM and CDR2 ANQGSEA. CDR3 residues: CSALPLAGFTDTQYF. In nucleotides, the CDR3 is TGCAGCGCCCTCCCGTTAGCGGGATTCACAGATACGCAGTATTTT.

In its sample, this clonotype was seen many times. V usage is TRBV4-1 and J usage is TRBJ2-7; D not resolved. Trimming removed 1 base from V and 5 bases from J, with 18 bases in between. This CDR3 is 16 amino acids long. The germline CDR1 and CDR2 sequences are MGHRA and YSYEKL. The CDR3 sequence is CASSQVPLGGTNEQYF. DNA for the CDR3: TGCGCCAGCAGCCAAGTTCCCCTCGGCGGTACCAACGAGCAGTACTTC.

This clonotype occurred many times. This chain uses TRBV7-9 with TRBJ1-2; no firm D call. CDR1 is SEHNR, CDR2 FQNEAQ, per germline (reference sequence). This CDR3 contains 14 residues. Trimming took off 5 bases at V and 6 bases at J, with 16 bases between the two ends. As DNA, the CDR3 is TGTGCCAGCAGCCCCCCCGGTCCTATTAATGGCTACACCTTC. Its translation is CASSPPGPINGYTF.

Many counts were recorded for this clonotype. This sequence joins TRBV12-3 or TRBV12-4 and TRBJ2-7; D may be TRBD2 (5 bases). The CDR3 sequence is 14 residues long. Trimming took 6 bases from V and 0 from J, leaving 12 bases between them. The CDR3 reads CASSSGGSSYEQYF. The CDR3 DNA follows: TGTGCCAGCAGCTCCGGTGGGAGCTCCTACGAGCAGTACTTC.

This clonotype showed up many times. This chain joins TRBV20-1 and TRBJ2-1; 9 positions match TRBD2. The V segment lost 6 bases and the J segment 2 bases; nucleotides outside the gene matches: 8. This CDR3 comprises 15 residues. In germline, CDR1 is DFQATT, CDR2 SNEGSKA (reference sequence). As DNA, the CDR3 is TGCAGTGCAGAGCCGGGACTAGCCACCTACAATGAGCAGTTCTTC. Protein product: CSAEPGLATYNEQFF.

This clonotype was counted many times. This chain uses TRBV30 with TRBJ1-2; D uncertain. Germline V gene lookup returns CDR1 GTSNPN and CDR2 SVGIG (reference sequence). The V end was cut by 0 bases, the J end by 5 bases, with 7 bases between. CDR3 length: 12 amino acids. CDR3 sequence (DNA): TGTGCCTGGAGTGTCGGTGCTTATGGCTACACCTTC. This translates into CAWSVGAYGYTF.

This clonotype was observed at least ten times. The rearrangement uses TRBV7-9 and TRBJ2-7, with D unresolved. The CDR3 is made up of 13 amino acids. V was cut by 3 bases and J by 4 bases, with 10 bases left in between. Per germline, CDR1 SEHNR and CDR2 FQNEAQ (reference sequence). The DNA of the CDR3 is TGTGCCAGCAGCTTCCCCCAGTCTTACGAGCAGTACTTC. As protein: CASSFPQSYEQYF.

This clonotype was seen ten or more times. J is TRBJ1-4 and V is TRBV12-3 or TRBV12-4; possibly TRBD1 for D (5 bases). Trimming left V 6 bases short and J 4 bases short, with 12 bases between. The CDR3 runs to 14 residues. CDR3 protein: CASSLDTGNEKLFF. DNA of the CDR3: TGTGCCAGCAGCCTGGACACTGGTAATGAAAAACTGTTTTTT.